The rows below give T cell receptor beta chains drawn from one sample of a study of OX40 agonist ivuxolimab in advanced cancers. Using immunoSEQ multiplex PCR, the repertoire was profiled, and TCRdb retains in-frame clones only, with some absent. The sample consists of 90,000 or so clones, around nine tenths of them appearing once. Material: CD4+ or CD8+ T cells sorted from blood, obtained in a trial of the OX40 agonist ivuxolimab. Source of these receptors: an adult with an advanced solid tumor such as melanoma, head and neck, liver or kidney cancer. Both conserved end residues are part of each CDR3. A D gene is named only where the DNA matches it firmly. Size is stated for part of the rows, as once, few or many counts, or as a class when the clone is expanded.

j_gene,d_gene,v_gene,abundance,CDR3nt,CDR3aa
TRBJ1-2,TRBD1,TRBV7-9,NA,TGTGCCAGCAGCGGAAGACGGGACAGTGGACTCTATGGCTACACCTTC,CASSGRRDSGLYGYTF
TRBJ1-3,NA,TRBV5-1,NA,TGCGCCAGCAGTAGGCAGGGGCTCGGGGGAAACACCATATATTTT,CASSRQGLGGNTIYF
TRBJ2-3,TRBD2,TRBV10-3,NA,TGTGCCATCAGTGAAGGAGGCGGGAGGGCTTCAGATACGCAGTATTTT,CAISEGGGRASDTQYF
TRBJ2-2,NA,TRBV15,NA,TGTGCCACCAGCAGAGTAAGGTCCGACACCGGGGAGCTGTTTTTT,CATSRVRSDTGELFF
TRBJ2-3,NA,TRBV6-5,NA,TGTGCCAGCAGTTACGCCCTGAGGTCAGATACGCAGTATTTT,CASSYALRSDTQYF
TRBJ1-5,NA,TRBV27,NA,TGTGCCAGCAGTTACGGAAATAGCAATCAGCCCCAGCATTTT,CASSYGNSNQPQHF
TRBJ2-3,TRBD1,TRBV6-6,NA,TGTGCCAGCAGTTATGGGACAGGGGGCACAGATACGCAGTATTTT,CASSYGTGGTDTQYF
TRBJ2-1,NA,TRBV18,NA,TGTGCCAGCTCAACAGTGGGGTACAATGAGCAGTTCTTC,CASSTVGYNEQFF
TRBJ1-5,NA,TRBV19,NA,TGTGCCAGTAGTATAGAGGGTATCAGCTTATGGCCCCAGCATTTT,CASSIEGISLWPQHF
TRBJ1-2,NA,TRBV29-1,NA,TGCAGCGTTGAGTCCGGGGGGCCTGGCTACACCTTC,CSVESGGPGYTF
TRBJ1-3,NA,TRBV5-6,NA,TGTGCCAGCAGCTTGGGTCCTAGGGACGCAGTCTCTGGAAACACCATATATTTT,CASSLGPRDAVSGNTIYF
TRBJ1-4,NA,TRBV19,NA,TGTGCCAGTAGTATGGGGGAAGACAATGAAAAACTGTTTTTT,CASSMGEDNEKLFF
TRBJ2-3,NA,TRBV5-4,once,TGTGCCAGCAGCCTTACCTATAGCACAGATACGCAGTATTTT,CASSLTYSTDTQYF